This TCR beta chain was captured by sequencing in a study of T cells in localized non-small cell lung cancer. Overall study results and limits: Uninvolved adjacent lung had more T cell clonality than any other tissue, topping tumor.

As concerns this clone: Antigen: not known.

The data were produced by immunoSEQ multiplex PCR, yet TCRdb's version contains in-frame clones alone and is incomplete. The table includes about 27,000 clones, 70% to 90% detected once. Germline CDR1 is MDHEN and CDR2 is SYDVKM. The germline V and J ends were trimmed by 3 bases and 0 bases, with 12 bases remaining between them. This CDR3 contains 16 residues. The chain has TRBV28 and TRBJ2-1; D may be TRBD2 (5 bases). The source was peripheral blood, collected before any cancer treatment. This clonotype originated in a female donor over 55 with stage II squamous cell lung carcinoma. CDR3 sequence reads: CASSFYRGSSYNEQFF. The DNA for the CDR3 is TGTGCCAGCAGTTTTTATCGGGGAAGCTCCTACAATGAGCAGTTCTTC.